Sequencing of this T cell receptor beta chain was carried out in a study of naive and memory T cell subsets. Two oligonucleotides, mixed equimolar, formed the beta constant-region primer covering TRBC1 and TRBC2. Four rounds of PCR amplified the ligated cDNA using nested alpha and beta constant-region primers plus SP2. MiXCR, applied by TCRdb to the UMI-ligation and nested PCR reads, yields one record per CDR3 protein. The table records more than 120,000 distinct CDR3 sequences, approximately 20% of them present only once. This clonotype is a singleton in its sample. The antigen remains unidentified. Study-wide results and caveats: Especially in CD8 cells, naive repertoires contained a few larger clonotypes, possibly CD45RA-re-expressing memory cells. Diversity fell and Gini index rose from naive through CM, EM, EMRA.

Separate alpha and beta amplification began at the second PCR step. Deletions cut 7 bases from V and 1 base from J, with 17 bases between. CDR3 size: 15 residues. The V gene's germline CDR1 is SEHNR and CDR2 FQNEAQ (reference sequence). The clonotype comes from a human donor in good health. The V gene is TRBV7-9, the J gene TRBJ2-7; D may be TRBD1 (5 bases). Sequencing input: naive CD8+ T cells from blood. The CDR3 bases are TGTGCCAGCACCAACGAAGGGCGACAGTCCTACGAGCAGTACTTC. Translated: CASTNEGRQSYEQYF.